The clone carrying this T cell receptor (beta chain) was counted a single time. Its target is not known. Over several immunoSEQ plates, each subset's genomic DNA was distributed in even portions. The method was immunoSEQ multiplex PCR; TCRdb's version includes in-frame clones alone and lacks a portion of them. The sample consists of about 680,000 clones, about 91% of them appearing once. Terminally differentiated effector memory CD45RA+ cells were excluded from the naive CD8 cells, which were CD45RO-negative and positively selected for CCR7. The sample is drawn from a study of shared clonotypes between healthy human individuals. The study, taken as a whole, reports: Shared clonotypes: about 5.3% naive CD4, around 3.4% naive CD8, 2.3% memory CD4, under 0.5% memory CD8.

Germline V lookup: CDR1 MGHRA, CDR2 YSYEKL. The CDR3 is 15 residues long. Losses at the gene ends were 2 bases for V and 3 bases for J; bases not matched to a gene: 4. The rearrangement links TRBV4-1 to TRBJ1-5; 7 nucleotides align to TRBD1. This clonotype was sampled from a man aged 30 to 45 in good health. Sequenced material: naive CD8+ T cells sorted from blood. The CDR3 nucleotides read TGCGCCAGCAGCCAACTGACAGGGACCAATCAGCCCCAGCATTTT. Translated, it gives CASSQLTGTNQPQHF.